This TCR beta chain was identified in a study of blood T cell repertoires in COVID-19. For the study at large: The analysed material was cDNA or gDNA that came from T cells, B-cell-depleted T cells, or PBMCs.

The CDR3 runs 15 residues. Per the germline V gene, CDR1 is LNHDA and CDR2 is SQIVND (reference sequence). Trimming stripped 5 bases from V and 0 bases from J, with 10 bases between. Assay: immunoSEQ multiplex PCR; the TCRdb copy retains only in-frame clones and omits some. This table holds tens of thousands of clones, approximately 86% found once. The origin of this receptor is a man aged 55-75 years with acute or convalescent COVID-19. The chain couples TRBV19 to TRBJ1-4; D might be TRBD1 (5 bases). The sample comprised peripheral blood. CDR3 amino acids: CASSAPGATNEKLFF. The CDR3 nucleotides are TGTGCCAGTAGTGCCCCGGGGGCAACTAATGAAAAACTGTTTTTT.